A single sample is the source of the 17 T cell receptor beta chains below, sequenced in a study of blood T cells in healthy people across ages. The authors ran a second PCR of 7 to 11 cycles using a sample-barcoded 5' primer and a J-beta primer mix. TCRdb independently ran MiXCR on the 5' RACE reads; one entry per CDR3 protein. This table has fewer than 750,000 distinct CDR3 sequences, under 65% appearing once. Sequencing used blood. The receptors derive from a woman at least 80 years old in good health.

Of note for this clonotype: This may be a read error, as it is one base from a much larger clone. The chain employs TRBV12-3 or TRBV12-4 and TRBJ1-2; D call uncertain. The CDR3 length is 13 residues. The CDR3 DNA reads as TGTGCCAGCATAGGCGGCAAGAACTGTGGCTACACCTTC. This encodes CASIGGKNCGYTF.

To note about this clonotype: This sequence may be a read error, since a much larger clone differs from it by one base. The chain links TRBV18 to TRBJ2-1; the D gene is possibly TRBD2 (6 bases). The V end lost 3 bases, the J end lost 2 bases, and 20 bases lay between the germline ends. The CDR3 totals 18 residues. Germline V lookup: CDR1 KGHSH, CDR2 LQKENI. CDR3 nucleotide sequence: TGTGCCAGCTCACCTAAGACTCTAGCGCCGAGCCCCTACAATGAGCAGTTCTTC. Its translation is CASSPKTLAPSPYNEQFF.

This clonotype was observed a few times. The chain joins TRBV2 to TRBJ1-1; D is perhaps TRBD1 (6 bases). The CDR3 sequence is 12 residues long. Looked up from germline, CDR1 is SNHLY and CDR2 is FYNNEI. Between the trimmed V and J ends, which lost 2 bases and 11 bases, there was a span of 12 bases. CDR3 bases: TGTGCCAGCAGTGAACATACAGGGAAGGCTTTCTTT. Protein: CASSEHTGKAFF.

This chain links TRBV29-1 with TRBJ1-2; 7 bases line up with TRBD1. Germline trimming cut 4 bases from V and 8 bases from J; bases unmatched to any gene: 7. This CDR3 has 12 residues. CDR1 and CDR2 from the germline V gene are SQVTM and ANQGSEA. DNA of the CDR3: TGCAGCGTTGCCGGACAGGTCGAGGGCTACACCTTC. Translating gives CSVAGQVEGYTF.

This clonotype has ten or more counts. The chain recombines TRBV20-1 with TRBJ2-3; maybe TRBD2 (5 bases). The CDR3 totals 14 residues. Germline CDR1 is DFQATT and CDR2 is SNEGSKA (reference sequence). V was shortened by 6 bases and J by 2 bases, with 15 bases between the two germline ends. CDR3 amino acids: CSAVSGLLTDTQYF. In DNA form, the CDR3 reads TGCAGTGCCGTCTCGGGGTTACTCACAGATACGCAGTATTTT.

This clonotype was counted once. One end of the junction does not line up with germline, which may come from a read error. The genes are TRBV10-3 and TRBJ1-1; D gene uncertain. The CDR3 is 13 amino acids. Germline V gene data show CDR1 as ENHRY and CDR2 as SYGVKD. The CDR3 sequence: CAICDKPNTEAFF. As DNA, the CDR3 is TGTGCCATCTGTGACAAGCCGAACACTGAAGCTTTCTTT.

Worth noting for this clonotype: A much larger clone differs by one base, so this may be a read error. The chain uses TRBV7-2 and TRBJ2-1; the D call may be TRBD1 or TRBD2 (5 bases each). The DNA end favors TRBJ2-7, so the J call may be wrong. From germline, CDR1 is SGHTA and CDR2 FQGNSA. CDR3 length equals 13 residues. CDR3 sequence reads: CASSPGPYNEQYF. The CDR3 region has the DNA TGTGCCAGCAGCCCGGGACCTTACAATGAGCAGTACTTC.

As regards this clonotype: This clone may be a read error of a much larger clone one base away. The chain couples TRBV20-1 to TRBJ2-1; D not resolved. The V end lost 7 bases, the J end lost 1 base, and 14 bases lay between the germline ends. This CDR3 spans 14 amino acids. Germline V gene data show CDR1 as DFQATT and CDR2 as SNEGSKA (reference sequence). The CDR3 bases are TGCAGTGTATATAGGATGAGGTCCTACAATGAGCAGTTCTTC. This translates into CSVYRMRSYNEQFF.

A word on this clonotype: This may stem from a read error, because a much larger clone lies one nucleotide away. The rearrangement uses TRBV5-1 and TRBJ2-1, with TRBD2 identical over 10 bases. Germline CDR1 is SGHRS and CDR2 is YFSETQ. The CDR3 is 14 amino acids. With 4 bases clipped from V and 10 bases from J, the junction kept 8 bases outside the gene matches. The CDR3, as DNA: TGCGCCAGCAGCGTGGGACTAGCGAATCGGGAGCAGTTCTTC. Translation: CASSVGLANREQFF.

The chain carries TRBV6-6 and TRBJ2-7; 9 bases map to TRBD2. The CDR3 totals 14 residues. V gave up 9 bases and J gave up 3 bases; unmatched junction bases: 9. Germline V gene lookup returns CDR1 MNHNY and CDR2 SVGAGI (reference sequence). CDR3: CASAMGLAGYEQYF. CDR3 nucleotides: TGTGCCAGTGCGATGGGACTAGCCGGCTACGAGCAGTACTTC.

The chain combines TRBV29-1 with TRBJ2-3, with TRBD2 as a possible D gene (5 bases). Trimming shortened V by 4 bases and J by 2 bases, and 13 bases separated the two germline ends. The CDR3 sequence is 14 residues long. The germline V gene has CDR1 SQVTM and CDR2 ANQGSEA. The CDR3 DNA reads as TGCAGCGTTGCTGCGGGCTCTATCACAGATACGCAGTATTTT. Translating gives CSVAAGSITDTQYF.

This chain links TRBV16 with TRBJ1-2; D gene ambiguous. CDR1 is KGHSY, CDR2 FQNENV, per germline. This CDR3 is 13 amino acids long. The V and J ends lost 0 bases and 6 bases respectively, with 8 bases between them. The DNA of the CDR3 is TGTGCCAGCAGCCAATCTACGGACCATGGCTACACCTTC. Protein product: CASSQSTDHGYTF.

The chain couples TRBV11-2 to TRBJ2-1; 7 bases align to TRBD2. V gave up 4 bases and J gave up 15 bases; unmatched junction bases: 9. The CDR3 runs 12 residues. Germline assignment: CDR1 SGHAT and CDR2 FQNNGV. The CDR3 DNA is TGTGCCAGCAGCTCCCTAGCGGCACCCGGGTTCTTC. This translates into CASSSLAAPGFF.

The V and J genes are TRBV29-1 and TRBJ2-1, with 9 bases that match TRBD1. The CDR3 is 15 residues long. CDR1 and CDR2 (germline): SQVTM, ANQGSEA. Germline trimming cut 3 bases from V and 3 bases from J; bases unmatched to any gene: 6. The CDR3 reads CSVEGADRGYNEQFF. CDR3 bases: TGCAGCGTTGAGGGGGCGGACAGGGGCTACAATGAGCAGTTCTTC.

The rearrangement uses TRBV7-2 and TRBJ2-1, with TRBD1 as a possible D gene (7 bases). CDR3 length: 15 amino acids. V lost 3 bases and J 6 bases, leaving 15 bases between the germline ends. In germline, CDR1 is SGHTA, CDR2 FQGNSA. The CDR3 loop reads CASSFRQGGSNEQFF. The CDR3 DNA is TGTGCCAGCAGCTTCAGACAGGGAGGTTCCAATGAGCAGTTCTTC.

The chain employs TRBV11-2 and TRBJ2-1; 12 nucleotides line up with TRBD1. CDR3 length: 18 residues. J gave up 8 bases and V 1 base, and 12 bases lay outside the gene matches. Germline values: CDR1 SGHAT, CDR2 FQNNGV. The CDR3 sequence: CASSLVRGGTGGQYEQFF. CDR3 nucleotide sequence: TGTGCCAGCAGCTTAGTACGGGGGGGGACAGGGGGCCAGTATGAGCAGTTCTTC.

On this clonotype: A single base separates this from a much larger clone, so it may be a read error. The genes are TRBV11-2 and TRBJ2-7; possible D gene TRBD1, 5 bases. Germline CDR1 is SGHAT and CDR2 is FQNNGV. Deletions cut 4 bases from V and 5 bases from J, with 18 bases between. The CDR3 contains 15 residues. The CDR3 DNA reads as TGTGCCAGCAGCTCCCGCGCAGGGATTATCCACGAGCAGTACTTC. This translates into CASSSRAGIIHEQYF.